These 5 T cell receptor beta chains originate from one sample sequenced in a study of breast tumors, draining lymph nodes, adjacent tissues. TCRdb ran MiXCR on the multiplex PCR reads and lists one entry per CDR3 protein. The sample yields around 230,000 distinct CDR3 sequences, 30% to 35% seen once. Breast cancer patients provided tissue from their axillary draining lymph nodes. Input material: axillary lymph node tissue. The receptors shown here come from a female donor with breast cancer. Some clones in this sample may be carry-over from other donors' samples.

This clonotype was seen at least ten times. The chain carries TRBV10-3 and TRBJ1-3, with unresolved D. CDR1 is ENHRY, CDR2 SYGVKD, per germline. CDR3 length equals 13 residues. With 3 bases removed from V and 0 bases from J, the gap between germline ends came to 3 bases. CDR3 region: CAISDTSGNTIYF. CDR3 bases: TGTGCCATCAGTGACACCTCTGGAAACACCATATATTTT.

At least ten counts were recorded for this clonotype. The chain has TRBV12-3 or TRBV12-4 and TRBJ2-1; the D is unclear. CDR3 length equals 12 residues. V lost 5 bases and J lost 7, with 9 bases in between. CDR3 nucleotide sequence: TGTGCCAGCAGTCTAGGGCGAAATGAGCAGTTCTTC. The encoded protein is CASSLGRNEQFF.

This clonotype was counted many times. The chain carries TRBV20-1 and TRBJ1-5; 7 positions match TRBD1. Trimming removed 5 bases from V and 3 bases from J; junction bases left unmatched: 7. CDR3 length equals 14 residues. Germline V gene sequence: CDR1 DFQATT, CDR2 SNEGSKA (reference sequence). The CDR3 DNA reads as TGCAGTGCTCCAGCCAGGGGGTACAATCAGCCCCAGCATTTT. Its protein product is CSAPARGYNQPQHF.

This clonotype appeared many times. In DNA form, the CDR3 reads TGTGCCAGTAGGAGGACTAGCGTACCACAAGAGACCCAGTACTTC. It encodes CASRRTSVPQETQYF. The chain links TRBV19 to TRBJ2-5; TRBD2 aligns across 9 bases. V lost 6 bases, J lost 2 bases, and 7 bases stayed unmatched. The CDR3 runs 15 residues. CDR1 and CDR2 from the germline V gene are LNHDA and SQIVND (reference sequence).

The chain recombines TRBV5-1 with TRBJ2-3; D is uncertain. The CDR3 contains 14 residues. Germline V lookup: CDR1 SGHRS, CDR2 YFSETQ. V was trimmed by 0 bases and J by 11 bases, leaving 16 bases between them. DNA for the CDR3: TGCGCCAGCAGCTTGGTGGTAGGCAAGAGTGAGCAGTATTTT. As protein: CASSLVVGKSEQYF.